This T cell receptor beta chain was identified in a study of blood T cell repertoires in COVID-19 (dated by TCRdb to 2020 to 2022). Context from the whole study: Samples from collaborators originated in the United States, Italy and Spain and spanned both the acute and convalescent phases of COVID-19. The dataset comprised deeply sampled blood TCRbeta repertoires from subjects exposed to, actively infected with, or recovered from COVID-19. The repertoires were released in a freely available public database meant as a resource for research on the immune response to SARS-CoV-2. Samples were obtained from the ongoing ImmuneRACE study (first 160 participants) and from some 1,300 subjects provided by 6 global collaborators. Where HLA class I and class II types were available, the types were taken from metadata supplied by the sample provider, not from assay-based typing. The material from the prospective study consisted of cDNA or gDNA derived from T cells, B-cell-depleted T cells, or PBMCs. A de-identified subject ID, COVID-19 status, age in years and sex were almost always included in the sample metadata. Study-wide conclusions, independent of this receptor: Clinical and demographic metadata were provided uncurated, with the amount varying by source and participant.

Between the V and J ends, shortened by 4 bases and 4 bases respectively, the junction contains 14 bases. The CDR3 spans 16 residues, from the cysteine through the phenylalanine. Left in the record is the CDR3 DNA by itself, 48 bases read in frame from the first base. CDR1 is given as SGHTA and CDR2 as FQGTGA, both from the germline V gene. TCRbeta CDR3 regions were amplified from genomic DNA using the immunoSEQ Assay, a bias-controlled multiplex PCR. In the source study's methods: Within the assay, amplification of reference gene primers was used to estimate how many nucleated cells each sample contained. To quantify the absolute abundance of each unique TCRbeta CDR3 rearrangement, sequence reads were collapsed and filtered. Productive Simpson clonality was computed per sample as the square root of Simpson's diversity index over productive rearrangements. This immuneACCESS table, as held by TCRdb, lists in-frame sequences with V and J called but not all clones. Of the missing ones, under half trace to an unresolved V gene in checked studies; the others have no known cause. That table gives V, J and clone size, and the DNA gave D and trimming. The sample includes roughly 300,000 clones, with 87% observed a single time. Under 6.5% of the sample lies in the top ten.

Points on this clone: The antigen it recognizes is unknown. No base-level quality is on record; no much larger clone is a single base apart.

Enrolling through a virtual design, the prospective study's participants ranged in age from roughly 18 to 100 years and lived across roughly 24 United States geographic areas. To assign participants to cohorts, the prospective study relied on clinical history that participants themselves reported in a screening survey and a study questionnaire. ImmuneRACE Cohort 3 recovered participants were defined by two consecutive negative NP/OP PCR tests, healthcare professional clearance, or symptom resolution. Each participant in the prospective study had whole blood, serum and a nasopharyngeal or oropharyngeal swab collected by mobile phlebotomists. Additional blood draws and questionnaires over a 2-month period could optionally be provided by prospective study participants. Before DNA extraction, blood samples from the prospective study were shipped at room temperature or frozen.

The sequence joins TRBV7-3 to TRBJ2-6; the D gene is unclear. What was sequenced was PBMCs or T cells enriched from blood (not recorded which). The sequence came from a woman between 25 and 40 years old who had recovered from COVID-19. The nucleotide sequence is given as TGTGCCAGCAGCTACGGTTCCGCGGCGGGGGCCAACGTCCTGACTTTC. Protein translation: CASSYGSAAGANVLTF.